These 8 T cell receptor beta chains originate from one sample sequenced in a study of T cell responses to AZD1222 COVID-19 vaccine. TCRdb's table, derived via immunoSEQ multiplex PCR, lists solely in-frame clones and lacks some. The sample lists 90,000 to 100,000 clones; 88% were seen once. This material consisted of peripheral blood, taken 28 days after the second AZD1222 dose. These receptors came from an adult who received the AZD1222 COVID-19 vaccine.

There are many counts of this clone. The chain joins TRBV10-1 to TRBJ1-3; D is uncertain. Between the trimmed V and J ends, which lost 10 bases and 0 bases, there was a span of 13 bases. Germline lookup yields CDR1 WNHNN and CDR2 SYGVQD (reference sequence). The CDR3 covers 14 residues. The CDR3 loop is CATQPRISGNTIYF. The CDR3 region has the DNA TGCGCCACGCAACCCAGGATCTCTGGAAACACCATATATTTT.

The chain has TRBV5-1 and TRBJ1-5, with 7 bases identical to TRBD1. The trim removed 4 bases at V and 5 bases at J, leaving 9 bases unmatched. CDR1 is SGHRS and CDR2 is YFSETQ in the germline V gene. The length of the CDR3 is 15 residues. CDR3 DNA sequence: TGCGCCAGCAGCCGGACAGGCCGGCGCGATCAGCCCCAGCATTTT. It yields the protein CASSRTGRRDQPQHF.

This clone has just a few counts. The chain recombines TRBV6-5 with TRBJ2-7; D call uncertain. This CDR3 is built from 16 residues. Germline CDR1 is MNHEY and CDR2 is SVGAGI. The V and J ends lost 0 bases and 0 bases respectively, with 12 bases between them. This chain's CDR3 is CASSYSKSLYSYEQYF. The CDR3 coding sequence is TGTGCCAGCAGTTACTCGAAATCCCTTTACTCCTACGAGCAGTACTTC.

This sequence joins TRBV28 and TRBJ1-2; TRBD1 might be the D (5 bases). Germline assignment: CDR1 MDHEN and CDR2 SYDVKM. The length of the CDR3 is 14 residues. V lost 7 bases to trimming and J lost 4 bases, with 16 bases between them. The chain's CDR3 is CASNDPGRIYGYTF. The CDR3 bases are TGTGCCAGCAACGACCCGGGACGGATCTATGGCTACACCTTC.

The J gene is TRBJ2-2, the V gene TRBV12-5, with TRBD1 identical over 10 bases. The germline CDR1 and CDR2 sequences are LGHNT and FRNRAP. This CDR3 spans 16 amino acids. The V segment lost 5 bases and the J segment 6 bases; nucleotides outside the gene matches: 9. CDR3 in DNA: TGTGCTAGTGGTCTGACAGGGGGCCAAACGGCCGGGGAGCTGTTTTTT. The encoded protein is CASGLTGGQTAGELFF.

The rearrangement uses TRBV9 and TRBJ2-1; D remains unclear. Germline V CDR1 and CDR2: SGDLS, YYNGEE. Trimming cost V 4 bases and J 10 bases, with 18 bases left between them. The CDR3 is 14 residues long. CDR3 residues: CASSLEYSSVEQFF. The CDR3 DNA sequence: TGTGCCAGCAGCCTGGAATATTCATCGGTGGAGCAGTTCTTC.

The gene calls are TRBV5-4 and TRBJ1-3; D uncertain. Trimming stripped 0 bases from V and 0 bases from J, with 7 bases between. Looked up from germline, CDR1 is SGHNT and CDR2 is YYREEE (reference sequence). The length of the CDR3 is 15 residues. Here the CDR3 DNA reads TGTGCCAGCAGCTTGGCGGGGATCTCTGGAAACACCATATATTTT. As protein: CASSLAGISGNTIYF.

The V call is TRBV12-3 or TRBV12-4, the J call TRBJ1-4, with TRBD1 as a possible D gene (6 bases). This CDR3 region has 13 residues. V gave up 9 bases and J gave up 8 bases, with 16 bases separating them. The CDR3 DNA follows: TGTGCCAGTCAATCAGGGGCGGGGGAAAAACTGTTTTTT. Translated: CASQSGAGEKLFF.